Here is one T cell receptor beta chain with its context. Original processing methods: Nucleated cell counts were estimated from reference gene primer amplification. TCRdb keeps only in-frame clones here, not all; method: immunoSEQ multiplex PCR. V, J and clone size are those of that table, while D and trimming were read from the DNA. The table includes approximately 240,000 clones, roughly 87% detected once. The data belong to a study of blood T cell repertoires in COVID-19. Study as a whole: Sample material is recorded as cDNA or gDNA derived from T cells, B-cell-depleted T cells, or PBMCs.

The CDR3 is made up of 17 amino acids. The V end was cut by 4 bases, the J end by 2 bases, with 19 bases between. Germline values: CDR1 SGHRS, CDR2 YFSETQ. Grouping used clinical history reported by participants in a survey and questionnaire. The chain uses TRBV5-1 and TRBJ1-3; weak D call: TRBD1 (6 bases). This receptor was obtained from a young woman with acute COVID-19. The material sequenced was PBMCs or T cells enriched from blood (not recorded which). The chain's CDR3 is CASSPVQGGLAGNTIYF. The CDR3 nucleotides are TGCGCCAGCAGCCCCGTACAGGGTGGGCTGGCTGGAAACACCATATATTTT.